This T cell receptor (beta chain) was found in a study of shared clonotypes between healthy human individuals. Study-level results: Large sequencing depth failed to make sorted-subset sequencing complete, rarefaction showed. The expectation was that sequencing depth would affect clonotype sharing among donors.

This CDR3 contains 14 residues. The J segment lost 4 bases and the V segment lost 10 bases, leaving 9 bases of the junction unmatched. Germline V gene sequence: CDR1 LNHDA, CDR2 SQIVND (reference sequence). This table comes from immunoSEQ multiplex PCR, and its TCRdb copy is limited to in-frame clones, with some not included. The sample holds about 710,000 clones, 55% to 75% seen once. CD4+ cells were split into CD45RA+ naive and CD45RA-negative memory subsets. For this clone: Antigen: not known.

The clonotype originates from a woman aged 30 to 39 in good health. The V call is TRBV19, the J call TRBJ2-2, with 7 positions matching TRBD1. Sequencing was performed on memory CD4+ T cells sorted from blood. This sample's subset: CD45RA-negative fraction. CDR3 in DNA: TGTGCCACCAGGGACAGTCCGGGCACCGGGGAGCTGTTTTTT. Protein: CATRDSPGTGELFF. Full variable domain (remainder filled in from reference TRBV19 and TRBJ2-2): DGGITQSPKYLFRKEGQNVTLSCEQNLNHDAMYWYRQDPGQGLRLIYYSQIVNDFQKGDIAEGYSVSREKKESFPLTVTSAQKNPTAFYLCATRDSPGTGELFFGEGSRLTVL.